A selection of T cell receptor beta chains follows, all from one sample in a study of cytomegalovirus exposure and HLA in healthy donors. The assay was immunoSEQ multiplex PCR, and TCRdb's table has in-frame clones only and misses some. The sample includes 100,000 to 150,000 clones, about 70% of them seen just once. The sample consisted of PBMCs. These receptors all come from a male donor in good health and CMV-seronegative. The CDR3 runs from the conserved cysteine through the conserved F or W. The D gene is left open where the match is weak. The size of a clone is reported for some rows only, either as once, few or many, or as a class for expanded clones.

D gene,J gene,clone size,V gene,CDR3 protein,CDR3 DNA
TRBD2,TRBJ2-1,.,TRBV6-1,CASSEGIGRASNEQLF,TGTGCCAGCAGTGAAGGCATCGGGAGGGCCTCCAATGAGCAGCTCTTC
.,TRBJ2-7,.,TRBV5-6,CASSPQYSSYEQYF,TGTGCCAGCAGCCCGCAGTATTCCAGCTACGAGCAGTACTTC
.,TRBJ2-3,.,TRBV30,CAWSSLTSTDTQYF,TGTGCCTGGAGTTCCCTAACTAGCACAGATACGCAGTATTTT
.,TRBJ2-3,.,TRBV5-6,CASSFNTPGDGTQYF,TGTGCCAGCAGCTTTAATACCCCAGGGGACGGTACGCAGTATTTT
TRBD2,TRBJ2-1,.,TRBV18,CASTKDGLAGGKEQFF,TGTGCCAGCACGAAAGATGGGCTAGCGGGGGGGAAGGAGCAGTTCTTC
TRBD1,TRBJ1-1,.,TRBV19,CASSRVQGGTEAFF,TGTGCCAGTAGTAGGGTACAGGGGGGAACTGAAGCTTTCTTT
TRBD1,TRBJ2-2,.,TRBV9,CASSVAPGQGSNTGELFF,TGTGCCAGCAGCGTAGCCCCGGGACAGGGATCGAACACCGGGGAGCTGTTTTTT
TRBD1,TRBJ1-1,.,TRBV4-2,CASSHRGQGRSNTEAFF,TGTGCCAGCAGCCATCGGGGACAGGGGCGAAGTAACACTGAAGCTTTCTTT
.,TRBJ1-1,.,TRBV5-1,CASRAVHTEAFF,TGCGCCAGCAGGGCGGTACACACTGAAGCTTTCTTT
TRBD1,TRBJ1-4,.,TRBV30,CAWSVQGGQEKLFF,TGTGCCTGGAGTGTACAGGGGGGCCAGGAAAAACTGTTTTTT
TRBD1,TRBJ1-1,.,TRBV15,CATTTGGSRRTEAFF,TGTGCCACCACGACAGGGGGTTCCCGACGTACTGAAGCTTTCTTT
.,TRBJ2-7,.,TRBV9,CASSVRTTPTEQYF,TGTGCCAGCAGCGTAAGGACTACACCCACCGAGCAGTACTTC
TRBD1,TRBJ2-1,.,TRBV6-5,CASRGQATYNEQFF,TGTGCCAGCAGGGGACAGGCCACCTACAATGAGCAGTTCTTC
TRBD1,TRBJ2-5,once,TRBV27,CASSEQGVIEQYF,TGTGCCAGCAGTGAACAGGGGGTGATTGAGCAGTACTTC
TRBD2,TRBJ2-3,.,TRBV4-1,CASSQDWGGSWTDTQYF,TGCGCCAGCAGCCAAGATTGGGGCGGGAGTTGGACAGATACGCAGTATTTT
.,TRBJ1-1,.,TRBV19,CASSISVQAFF,TGTGCCAGTAGTATTTCAGTTCAAGCTTTCTTT
TRBD1,TRBJ1-2,.,TRBV4-1,CASSKPGQGNGYTF,TGCGCCAGCAGCAAGCCGGGACAGGGCAATGGCTACACCTTC
.,TRBJ1-6,.,TRBV27,CASSLEAGYSPLHF,TGTGCCAGCAGTTTAGAGGCAGGGTATTCACCCCTCCACTTT
.,TRBJ2-5,.,TRBV12-5,CASARSGMETQYF,TGTGCTAGTGCCCGGTCCGGGATGGAGACCCAGTACTTC
TRBD1,TRBJ2-2,.,TRBV29-1,CSVEGTGGGELFF,TGCAGCGTTGAGGGGACAGGGGGCGGGGAGCTGTTTTTT
.,TRBJ2-2,.,TRBV30,CAWTRGGTANTGELFF,TGTGCCTGGACTCGGGGGGGGACAGCGAACACCGGGGAGCTGTTTTTT
TRBD2,TRBJ2-1,.,TRBV7-2,CASKRGTSGAPGEQFF,TGTGCCAGCAAAAGAGGGACTAGCGGAGCCCCAGGGGAGCAGTTCTTC
.,TRBJ2-7,.,TRBV29-1,CSVGSSYEQYF,TGCAGCGTCGGGTCATCCTACGAGCAGTACTTC
TRBD1,TRBJ1-2,.,TRBV28,CASSFSGQGNLNYGYTF,TGTGCCAGCAGTTTTTCTGGACAGGGAAACTTGAACTATGGCTACACCTTC
TRBD2,TRBJ2-1,.,TRBV11-3,CASSLGISGGGNEQFF,TGTGCCAGCAGCTTAGGAATTAGCGGGGGGGGAAATGAGCAGTTCTTC
.,TRBJ2-1,.,TRBV11-2,CASSWQTGVSYNEQFF,TGTGCCAGCAGCTGGCAGACGGGGGTTTCATACAATGAGCAGTTCTTC
TRBD1,TRBJ2-7,.,TRBV5-1,CASSLDNRGINEQYF,TGCGCCAGCAGCTTGGATAACAGGGGGATCAACGAGCAGTACTTC
.,TRBJ2-5,.,TRBV15,CATSRDKHRQETQYF,TGTGCCACCAGCAGAGATAAGCACAGACAAGAGACCCAGTACTTC
TRBD1,TRBJ1-3,once,TRBV7-9,CASSKGQSSGNTIYF,TGTGCCAGCAGCAAGGGACAGAGCTCTGGAAACACCATATATTTT
.,TRBJ1-6,.,TRBV6-5,CASSLGRNRYNSPLHF,TGTGCCAGCAGTTTAGGCAGGAACCGCTATAATTCACCCCTCCACTTT
.,TRBJ2-7,few,TRBV30,CAWSVDRTPTYEQYF,TGTGCCTGGAGTGTAGACAGGACACCGACCTACGAGCAGTACTTC
.,TRBJ1-3,.,TRBV19,CASNSRGMGNTIYF,TGTGCCAGTAATAGTCGAGGGATGGGAAACACCATATATTTT
.,TRBJ1-1,.,TRBV9,CASSGQPNTEAFF,TGTGCCAGCAGCGGACAGCCGAACACTGAAGCTTTCTTT
TRBD1,TRBJ2-2,.,TRBV19,CASSIRGQINTGELFF,TGTGCCAGTAGTATACGGGGACAGATAAACACCGGGGAGCTGTTTTTT
TRBD1,TRBJ2-7,.,TRBV5-1,CASSPGTATYEQYF,TGCGCCAGCAGCCCCGGGACAGCTACCTACGAGCAGTACTTC
.,TRBJ2-2,few,TRBV27,CASSLLWEAAGELFF,TGTGCCAGCAGTTTATTGTGGGAGGCGGCCGGGGAGCTGTTTTTT
TRBD1,TRBJ1-3,.,TRBV29-1,CSVTGTGEGNTIYF,TGCAGCGTTACCGGGACAGGGGAAGGAAACACCATATATTTT
.,TRBJ2-1,.,TRBV29-1,CSANTGSSYNEQFF,TGCAGCGCTAATACAGGAAGCTCCTACAATGAGCAGTTCTTC
TRBD2,TRBJ2-7,few,TRBV6-5,CASSYFSGPPSYEQYF,TGTGCCAGCAGTTACTTTAGCGGGCCGCCCAGCTACGAGCAGTACTTC
.,TRBJ2-7,.,TRBV5-1,CASSLETSSPYEQYF,TGCGCCAGCAGCTTGGAGACTAGTTCTCCCTACGAGCAGTACTTC
.,TRBJ1-5,.,TRBV19,CASSPMTDSNQPQHF,TGTGCCAGTAGCCCTATGACTGATAGCAATCAGCCCCAGCATTTT
TRBD1,TRBJ2-2,.,TRBV7-3,CASSLTGTGSRYTGELFF,TGTGCCAGCAGCTTAACCGGGACAGGGTCTCGATACACCGGGGAGCTGTTTTTT
.,TRBJ2-5,.,TRBV30,CACLGGPETQYF,TGTGCCTGTTTGGGGGGGCCGGAGACCCAGTACTTC
.,TRBJ1-2,once,TRBV30,CAWSPTGFSGYTF,TGTGCCTGGAGCCCGACAGGATTTAGTGGCTACACCTTC
TRBD2,TRBJ2-3,.,TRBV30,CAWRQGLARSTDTQYF,TGTGCCTGGAGACAAGGACTAGCCCGAAGCACAGATACGCAGTATTTT
.,TRBJ2-5,.,TRBV5-1,CASSLASRQETQYF,TGCGCCAGCAGCTTGGCCTCTCGTCAAGAGACCCAGTACTTC
TRBD2,TRBJ2-3,few,TRBV19,CASSILAGGSTDTQYF,TGTGCCAGTAGTATCCTAGCGGGGGGTAGCACAGATACGCAGTATTTT
TRBD1,TRBJ2-5,.,TRBV29-1,CSVRQGEETQYF,TGCAGCGTTAGACAGGGGGAAGAGACCCAGTACTTC